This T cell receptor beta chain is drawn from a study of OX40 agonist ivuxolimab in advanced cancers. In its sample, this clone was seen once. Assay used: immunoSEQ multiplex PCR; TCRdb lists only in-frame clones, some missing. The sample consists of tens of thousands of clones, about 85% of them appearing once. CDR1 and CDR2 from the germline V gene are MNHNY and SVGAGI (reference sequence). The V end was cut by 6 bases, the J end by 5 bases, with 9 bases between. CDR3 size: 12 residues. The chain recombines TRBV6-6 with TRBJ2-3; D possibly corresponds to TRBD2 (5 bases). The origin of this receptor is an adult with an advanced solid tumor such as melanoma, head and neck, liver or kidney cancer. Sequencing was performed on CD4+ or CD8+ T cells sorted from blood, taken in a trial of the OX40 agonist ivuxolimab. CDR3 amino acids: CASRISGDTQYF. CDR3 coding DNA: TGTGCCAGCAGGATCAGCGGAGATACGCAGTATTTT.